This TCR beta chain emerged from a study of persistence of HIV-infected CD4 T cells. The immunoSEQ assay was version 4, run in survey mode. Assay used: immunoSEQ multiplex PCR; TCRdb lists only in-frame clones, some missing. The data show about 64,000 clones, with under 80% seen just once and more than 1.5% held by the top ten. Notes on this clone: The antigen remains undetermined.

The V end lost 7 bases, the J end lost 1 base, and 15 bases lay between the germline ends. Germline V gene data show CDR1 as KGHDR and CDR2 as SFDVKD. The CDR3 length is 16 residues. Study-wide results and limits: Within sorted populations, more oligoclonal TCRs accompanied more oligoclonal proviruses. Degenerate expanded CDR3beta sequences were enriched among CMV- and Gag-responding cells.

An overlapping HIV-1 Gag peptide pool stimulated these cells at approximately 1 ug/peptide/mL. Sorted nonresponding memory CD4+ T cells were CD40L-negative, CD69-negative, CD45RO-high. Donors had undetectable plasma HIV-1 RNA, under 50 copies/mL, for 4+ years. An approximately 17-hour stimulation of CD8-depleted PBMCs used anti-CD28/CD49d costimulation, CD40-blocking antibody and enfuvirtide. The rearrangement links TRBV24-1 to TRBJ2-2; D possibly corresponds to TRBD1 (6 bases). This TCR came from an adult man with HIV who was CMV-seropositive. Sequenced material: CD4+ T cells sorted from PBMCs after approximately 18-hour stimulation, taken from a patient who received antiretroviral therapy. The CDR3 loop reads CATRGAGVKNTGELFF. The CDR3 coding sequence is TGTGCCACCAGGGGGGCAGGGGTCAAGAACACCGGGGAGCTGTTTTTT.